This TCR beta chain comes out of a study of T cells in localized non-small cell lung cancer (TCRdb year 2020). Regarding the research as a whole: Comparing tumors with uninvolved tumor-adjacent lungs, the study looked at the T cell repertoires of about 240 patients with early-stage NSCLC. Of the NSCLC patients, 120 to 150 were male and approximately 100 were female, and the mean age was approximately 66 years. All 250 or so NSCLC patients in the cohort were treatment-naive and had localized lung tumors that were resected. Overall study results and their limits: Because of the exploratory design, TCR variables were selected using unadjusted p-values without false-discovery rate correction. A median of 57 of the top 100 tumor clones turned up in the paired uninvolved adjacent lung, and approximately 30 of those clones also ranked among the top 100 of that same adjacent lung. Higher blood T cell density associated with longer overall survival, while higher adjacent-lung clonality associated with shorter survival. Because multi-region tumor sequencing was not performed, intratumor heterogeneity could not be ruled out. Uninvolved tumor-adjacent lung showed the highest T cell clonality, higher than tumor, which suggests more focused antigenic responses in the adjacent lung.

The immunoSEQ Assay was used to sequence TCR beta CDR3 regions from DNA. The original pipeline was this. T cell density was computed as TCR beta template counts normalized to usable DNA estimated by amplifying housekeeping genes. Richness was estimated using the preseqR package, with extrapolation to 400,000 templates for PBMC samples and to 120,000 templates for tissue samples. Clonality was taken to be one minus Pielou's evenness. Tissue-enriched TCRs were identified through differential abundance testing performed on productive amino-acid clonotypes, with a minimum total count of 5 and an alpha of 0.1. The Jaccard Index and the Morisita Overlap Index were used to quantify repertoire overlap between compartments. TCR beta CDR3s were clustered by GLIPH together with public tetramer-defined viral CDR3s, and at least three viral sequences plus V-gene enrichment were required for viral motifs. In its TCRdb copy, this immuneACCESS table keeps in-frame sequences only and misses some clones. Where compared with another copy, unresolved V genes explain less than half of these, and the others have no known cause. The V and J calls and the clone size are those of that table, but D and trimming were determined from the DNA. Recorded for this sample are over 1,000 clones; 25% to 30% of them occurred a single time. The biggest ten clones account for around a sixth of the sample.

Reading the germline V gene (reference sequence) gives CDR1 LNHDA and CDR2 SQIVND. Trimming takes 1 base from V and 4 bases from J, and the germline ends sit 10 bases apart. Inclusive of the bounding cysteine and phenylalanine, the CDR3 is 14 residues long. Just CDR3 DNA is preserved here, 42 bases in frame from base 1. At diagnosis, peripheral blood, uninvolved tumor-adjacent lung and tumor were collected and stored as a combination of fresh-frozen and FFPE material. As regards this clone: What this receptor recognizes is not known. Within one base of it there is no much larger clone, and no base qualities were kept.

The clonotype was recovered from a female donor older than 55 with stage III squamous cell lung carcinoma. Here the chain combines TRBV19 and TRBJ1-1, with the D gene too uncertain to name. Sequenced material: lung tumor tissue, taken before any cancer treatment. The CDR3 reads CASSIVKGSTEAFF. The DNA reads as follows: TGTGCCAGTAGTATAGTGAAAGGGAGCACTGAAGCTTTCTTT.